This T cell receptor beta chain is drawn from a study of response to subunit inactivated influenza vaccine. Study conclusions and caveats: The authors put forward the suggestion that each seasonal influenza vaccination may bring in only a limited number of new T cells.

In the case of this clonotype: Its antigen is undetermined.

Each CDR3 protein gets one entry after TCRdb re-called the RT-PCR reads with MiXCR. This repertoire shows roughly 700,000 distinct CDR3 sequences, 15% to 17% found once; its top ten account for approximately 10%. After removal of 0 bases from V and 1 base from J, the junction contained 4 bases not matched to a gene. Germline V gene lookup returns CDR1 SGHRS and CDR2 YFSETQ. This CDR3 has 16 amino acids. The rearrangement uses TRBV5-1 and TRBJ2-3, with 8 bases identical to TRBD2. The sequencing here drew on PBMCs from blood, taken about 13 days after vaccination. The origin of this receptor is a middle-aged man who received an inactivated influenza vaccine. The CDR3 sequence: CASSLVGSGGTDTQYF. The CDR3 DNA reads TGCGCCAGCAGCTTGGTTGGTAGCGGGGGCACAGATACGCAGTATTTT.